The clone carrying this TCR beta chain was observed a few times. What it binds is not known. This sample was taken from a study of human T cells and chemical hapten exposure. In the study overall: The cohort included alopecia areata under or over 50% scalp, totalis and universalis. Study outcomes and limitations: More PT1 expanded TCRs went with higher patch test scores.

Indicated time point: patch test 1, 2 weeks after DPC sensitization. Treatment indicated: therapeutic diphenylcyclopropenone sensitization with weekly scalp DPC. TCRdb re-analysed the RACE reads in MiXCR, keeping a single row per CDR3 protein. The sample holds around 340,000 distinct CDR3 sequences, around 7% seen once. Trimming shortened V by 5 bases and J by 1 base, and 13 bases separated the two germline ends. CDR1 and CDR2 (germline): SGHAT, FQNNGV. This CDR3 has 15 amino acids. Source: whole blood, taken in connection with sensitization to the hapten diphenylcyclopropenone (DPC). The V gene is TRBV11-2, the J gene TRBJ2-3; D is uncertain. The receptor comes from a woman under 30 with alopecia areata. Some clones in this sample may be carry-over from other donors' samples. CDR3 region: CASSPRMGGTDTQYF. CDR3 DNA sequence: TGTGCCAGCAGCCCGCGTATGGGTGGCACAGATACGCAGTATTTT.